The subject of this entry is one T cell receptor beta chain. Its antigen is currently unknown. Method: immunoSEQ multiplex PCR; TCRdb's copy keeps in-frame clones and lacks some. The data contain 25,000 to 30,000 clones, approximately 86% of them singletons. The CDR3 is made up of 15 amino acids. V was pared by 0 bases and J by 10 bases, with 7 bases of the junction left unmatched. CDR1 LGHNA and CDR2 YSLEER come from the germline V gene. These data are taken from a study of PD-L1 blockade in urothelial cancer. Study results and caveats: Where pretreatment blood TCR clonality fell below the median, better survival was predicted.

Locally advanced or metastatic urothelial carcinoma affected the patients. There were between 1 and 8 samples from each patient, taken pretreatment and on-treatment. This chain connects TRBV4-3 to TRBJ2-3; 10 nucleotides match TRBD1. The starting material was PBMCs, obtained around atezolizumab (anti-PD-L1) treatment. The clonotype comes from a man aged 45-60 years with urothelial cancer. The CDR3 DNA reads TGCGCCAGCAGCCAAGACCGGGACAGGGGTTTTCCGCAGTATTTT. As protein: CASSQDRDRGFPQYF.